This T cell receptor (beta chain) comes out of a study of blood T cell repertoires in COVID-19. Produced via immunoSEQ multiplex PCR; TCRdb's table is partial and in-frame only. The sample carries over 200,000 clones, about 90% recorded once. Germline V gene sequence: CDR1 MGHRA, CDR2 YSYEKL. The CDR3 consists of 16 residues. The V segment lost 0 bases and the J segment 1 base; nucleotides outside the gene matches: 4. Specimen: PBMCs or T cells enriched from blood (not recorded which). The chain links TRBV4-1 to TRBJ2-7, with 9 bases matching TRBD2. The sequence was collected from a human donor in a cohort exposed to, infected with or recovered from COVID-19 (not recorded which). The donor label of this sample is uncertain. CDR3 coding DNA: TGCGCCAGCAGCCAAGACTGGCTAGCGGGGTCCTACGAGCAGTACTTC. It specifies CASSQDWLAGSYEQYF.